This TCR beta chain came from a study of shared clonotypes between healthy human individuals. Sequencing used immunoSEQ multiplex PCR; TCRdb keeps in-frame clones, though not all of them. The sample lists some 2,400,000 clones; around 95% were seen once. CDR3 length: 16 residues. Per germline, CDR1 SNHLY and CDR2 FYNNEI. V was shortened by 6 bases and J by 4 bases, with 16 bases between the two germline ends. The chain carries TRBV2 and TRBJ1-6, with D possibly matching TRBD1 (5 bases). The sequence was obtained from a man between 18 and 35 years old in good health. The sequenced sample was naive CD4+ T cells sorted from blood. The subset is: CD45RA+ positively selected. For the CDR3, the DNA is TGTGCCAGCAGCGCCAGGGAGGCTTCGTATAATTCACCCCTCCACTTT. Translation gives CASSAREASYNSPLHF. The complete variable domain, with remaining parts taken from reference TRBV2 and TRBJ1-6, reads EPEVTQTPSHQVTQMGQEVILRCVPISNHLYFYWYRQILGQKVEFLVSFYNNEISEKSEIFDDQFSVERPDGSNFTLKIRSTKLEDSAMYFCASSAREASYNSPLHFGNGTRLTVT.